Following are 27 T cell receptor beta chains from one sample sequenced in a study of vaccination and CD4 T cells after COVID-19. With the Oncomine TCR Beta short-read assay, DNA from cultured CD4+ T cells was sequenced. One entry per CDR3 protein results from TCRdb running MiXCR on the PCR reads. The sample shows about 14,000 distinct CDR3 sequences, roughly 58% of them seen only once. Specified treatment: approximately 9-day PBMC culture with coronavirus spike peptide pools or control peptides (ViraFEST assay). Antigens for these TCRs are unknown. The sequenced sample was CD4+ T cells from blood, cultured in vitro, obtained before SARS-CoV-2 vaccination. The receptors were sampled from a human donor who had recovered from COVID-19.

This clonotype was observed a few times. This chain links TRBV18 with TRBJ1-5; 7 bases match TRBD1. Trimming removed 3 bases from V and 4 bases from J; junction bases left unmatched: 9. Germline CDR1 KGHSH, CDR2 LQKENI. The CDR3 runs 16 residues. CDR3 in amino acids: CASSPIATGLNQPQHF. The CDR3 nucleotides are TGTGCCAGCTCACCGATTGCGACAGGGTTGAATCAGCCCCAGCATTTT.

This clonotype was counted a few times. For the CDR3, the DNA is TGTGCCATCAGTGAGTCGCGGGTTTCAGGGAACAATCAGCCCCAGCATTTT. Amino acid sequence: CAISESRVSGNNQPQHF. V is TRBV10-3 and J is TRBJ1-5; tentative D call: TRBD1 (5 bases). The V end lost 0 bases, the J end lost 3 bases, and 15 bases lay between the germline ends. Germline V gene sequence: CDR1 ENHRY, CDR2 SYGVKD. The CDR3 consists of 17 residues.

The V gene is TRBV12-3 or TRBV12-4, the J gene TRBJ2-7; D is undetermined. CDR3 length equals 12 residues. Trimming cost V 0 bases and J 1 base, with 1 base left between them. The CDR3 spells CASSLASYEQYF. The CDR3 coding sequence is TGTGCCAGCAGTTTAGCGTCCTACGAGCAGTACTTC.

In the case of this clonotype: One end of the junction fails to match germline, which may point to a read error. The chain joins TRBV6-2 or TRBV6-3 to TRBJ1-5; D gene uncertain. This CDR3 region has 14 residues. Germline V gene data show CDR1 as MNHEY and CDR2 as SVGEGT. CDR3 amino acids: CASTYHEGNQPQHF. The CDR3 DNA reads TGTGCCAGCACTTACCACGAGGGCAATCAGCCCCAGCATTTT.

This clonotype was detected a few times. The chain carries TRBV7-9 and TRBJ1-6, with D perhaps matching TRBD1 (5 bases). From germline, CDR1 is SEHNR and CDR2 FQNEAQ (reference sequence). V gave up 5 bases and J gave up 4 bases, with 9 bases separating them. This CDR3 has 14 amino acids. The CDR3 region has the DNA TGTGCCAGCAGCCCGGGGGGTTATAATTCACCCCTCCACTTT. Its translation is CASSPGGYNSPLHF. Using reference TRBV7-9 and TRBJ1-6 for the parts outside the CDR3, the full variable domain is DTGVSQNPRHKITKRGQNVTFRCDPISEHNRLYWYRQTLGQGPEFLTYFQNEAQLEKSRLLSDRFSAERPKGSFSTLEIQRTEQGDSAMYLCASSPGGYNSPLHFGNGTRLTVT.

The sample holds a few counts of this clonotype. The J gene is TRBJ2-1, the V gene TRBV15; D perhaps matches TRBD2 (5 bases). Germline values: CDR1 LNHNV, CDR2 YYDKDF (reference sequence). CDR3 size: 14 residues. V lost 3 bases to trimming and J lost 3 bases, with 9 bases between them. This chain's CDR3 is CATSSATSYNEQFF. The CDR3, as DNA: TGTGCCACCAGCAGTGCAACTAGCTACAATGAGCAGTTCTTC.

The chain combines TRBV3-1 with TRBJ2-5; 7 bases agree with TRBD1. From germline, CDR1 is LGHDT and CDR2 YNNKEL (reference sequence). The CDR3 consists of 13 residues. V lost 0 bases to trimming and J lost 11 bases; unmatched junction nucleotides: 6. CDR3 in amino acids: CASSQDIDRVQYF. The CDR3 DNA sequence: TGTGCCAGCAGCCAAGATATCGACAGGGTTCAGTACTTC.

This clonotype turned up a few times. V gene TRBV4-3 combines with J gene TRBJ1-2, with D perhaps TRBD1 (5 bases). The V end lost 0 bases, the J end lost 8 bases, and 16 bases lay between the germline ends. Germline values: CDR1 LGHNA, CDR2 YSLEER. The CDR3 is made up of 15 amino acids. The DNA for the CDR3 is TGCGCCAGCAGCCAAGAGGCGAGCAGGGCGGAAGGCTACACCTTC. Protein: CASSQEASRAEGYTF.

The rearrangement links TRBV11-3 to TRBJ1-1; no definite D call. This CDR3 is built from 13 residues. Between the trimmed V and J ends, which lost 3 bases and 2 bases, there was a span of 7 bases. Germline CDR1 and CDR2: SGHNT and YENEEA. CDR3 nucleotide sequence: TGTGCCAGCAGCTTGGGCCTCAACACTGAAGCTTTCTTT. This sequence encodes CASSLGLNTEAFF.

The chain employs TRBV5-1 and TRBJ1-6, with unresolved D. CDR3 size: 14 residues. Germline V gene sequence: CDR1 SGHRS, CDR2 YFSETQ. V shed 0 bases and J shed 6 bases, with 7 bases lying between them. The CDR3 DNA reads as TGCGCCAGCAGCTTGGGTCAGATTAATTCACCCCTCCACTTT. Translated, it gives CASSLGQINSPLHF. The variable domain in full, completed from reference TRBV5-1 and TRBJ1-6, reads KAGVTQTPRYLIKTRGQQVTLSCSPISGHRSVSWYQQTPGQGLQFLFEYFSETQRNKGNFPGRFSGRQFSNSRSEMNVSTLELGDSALYLCASSLGQINSPLHFGNGTRLTVT.

This clonotype appeared a few times. V and J are TRBV7-2 and TRBJ2-2; 8 nucleotides align to TRBD1. V shed 6 bases and J 5 bases; nucleotides not matched to a gene: 11. The CDR3 loop spans 16 amino acids. Germline V gene data show CDR1 as SGHTA and CDR2 as FQGNSA. CDR3 loop: CASSSRGPTPTGELFF. CDR3 nucleotide sequence: TGTGCCAGCAGTTCCAGGGGGCCAACGCCGACCGGGGAGCTGTTTTTT.

V is TRBV11-3 and J is TRBJ1-4, with 7 positions matching TRBD1. CDR3 length: 15 residues. Germline V lookup: CDR1 SGHNT, CDR2 YENEEA. Germline trimming cut 5 bases from V and 4 bases from J; bases unmatched to any gene: 7. CDR3 amino acids: CASSIGGTVNEKLFF. The CDR3 coding sequence is TGTGCCAGCAGCATCGGCGGGACAGTTAATGAAAAACTGTTTTTT.

V gene TRBV6-2 or TRBV6-3 combines with J gene TRBJ2-2; TRBD1 matches at 9 bases. Trimming at V came to 7 bases and at J to 6 bases, leaving 6 bases not matched to a gene. CDR1 and CDR2 (germline): MNHEY, SVGEGT. This CDR3 region has 14 residues. CDR3 in amino acids: CASTRTGDSGELFF. The CDR3 DNA is TGTGCCAGCACCAGGACAGGGGATTCCGGGGAGCTGTTTTTT.

V usage is TRBV20-1 and J usage is TRBJ2-1; 9 bases line up with TRBD1. J gave up 3 bases and V 2 bases, and 5 bases lay outside the gene matches. CDR1 and CDR2 from the germline V gene are DFQATT and SNEGSKA (reference sequence). This CDR3 has 15 residues. The CDR3 spells CSARLPGQGYNEQFF. In DNA form, the CDR3 reads TGCAGTGCTAGATTACCGGGACAGGGCTACAATGAGCAGTTCTTC.

This clonotype is medium-sized (0.01 to 0.1%) in the sample. The V and J genes are TRBV7-8 and TRBJ2-5; no clear D gene. V gave up 5 bases and J gave up 2 bases, with 12 bases separating them. This CDR3 spans 14 amino acids. CDR1 SGHVS and CDR2 FQNEAQ come from the germline V gene. CDR3 protein: CASSQDRRQETQYF. CDR3 DNA: TGTGCCAGCAGCCAAGACCGGCGGCAAGAGACCCAGTACTTC.

The chain employs TRBV19 and TRBJ1-1, with 7 bases matching TRBD1. Germline V gene sequence: CDR1 LNHDA, CDR2 SQIVND (reference sequence). V was clipped by 6 bases and J by 5 bases; unmatched bases: 9. This CDR3 comprises 14 residues. The CDR3 nucleotides are TGTGCCAGTAGAGCGGGGAGGGGGCGAACTGAAGCTTTCTTT. Amino acids: CASRAGRGRTEAFF.

The sample holds a few counts of this clonotype. J is TRBJ1-2 and V is TRBV10-3; TRBD1 is a possible D gene (6 bases). Germline V lookup: CDR1 ENHRY, CDR2 SYGVKD. This CDR3 is built from 14 residues. Trimming cost V 4 bases and J 4 bases, with 13 bases left between them. CDR3 residues: CAISGVNRVYGYTF. The CDR3 DNA follows: TGTGCCATCAGTGGAGTAAACAGGGTCTATGGCTACACCTTC.

The chain combines TRBV28 with TRBJ2-7; TRBD1 agrees at 9 bases. The J segment lost 3 bases and the V segment lost 4 bases, leaving 1 base of the junction unmatched. The CDR3 contains 13 residues. Germline V CDR1 and CDR2: MDHEN, SYDVKM. The CDR3 nucleotides read TGTGCCAGCAGTTCGGGACAGGGCTACGAGCAGTACTTC. Translation gives CASSSGQGYEQYF.

This clonotype was counted between two and nine times. This chain links TRBV7-2 with TRBJ2-3; tentatively, D is TRBD2 (6 bases). V gave up 4 bases and J gave up 6 bases, with 17 bases separating them. CDR1 and CDR2 (germline): SGHTA, FQGNSA. CDR3 length equals 15 residues. CDR3 region: CASSSLASGADTQYF. The CDR3 DNA is TGTGCCAGCAGCTCGTTAGCGTCGGGAGCGGATACGCAGTATTTT.

V and J are TRBV19 and TRBJ1-6; 7 positions match TRBD1. V gave up 3 bases and J gave up 8 bases; unmatched junction bases: 7. The CDR3 is 15 residues long. Germline CDR1 LNHDA, CDR2 SQIVND (reference sequence). For the CDR3, the DNA is TGTGCCAGTAGTATCGACAGGGAGAAAGATTCACCCCTCCACTTT. Amino acid sequence: CASSIDREKDSPLHF.

The CDR3 here is CASKTGTAEQFF. CDR3 coding DNA: TGTGCCAGTAAGACGGGGACAGCGGAGCAGTTCTTC. The chain carries TRBV19 and TRBJ2-1; 7 bases line up with TRBD1. V trimming: 7 bases; J trimming: 10 bases; junction bases outside the gene matches: 7. CDR3 length: 12 residues. CDR1 is LNHDA and CDR2 is SQIVND in the germline V gene (reference sequence).

CDR3: CATSGYREMRELFF. The CDR3 DNA is TGTGCCACCAGCGGCTACAGGGAGATGAGGGAGCTGTTTTTT. The rearrangement links TRBV15 to TRBJ2-2, with D perhaps matching TRBD1 (6 bases). The CDR3 loop spans 14 amino acids. V was shortened by 5 bases and J by 9 bases, with 16 bases between the two germline ends. The germline gives CDR1 LNHNV, CDR2 YYDKDF (reference sequence). Combining the CDR3 with reference TRBV15 and TRBJ2-2 gives the whole variable domain DAMVIQNPRYQVTQFGKPVTLSCSQTLNHNVMYWYQQKSSQAPKLLFHYYDKDFNNEADTPDNFQSRRPNTSFCFLDIRSPGLGDTAMYLCATSGYREMRELFFGEGSRLTVL.

This chain joins TRBV19 and TRBJ2-7; TRBD1 agrees at 12 bases. CDR3 length equals 18 residues. V gave up 5 bases and J gave up 3 bases; unmatched junction bases: 14. From germline, CDR1 is LNHDA and CDR2 SQIVND (reference sequence). CDR3 loop: CASSAGTGGEWRYYEQYF. CDR3 nucleotide sequence: TGTGCCAGTAGTGCCGGGACAGGGGGCGAGTGGAGATACTACGAGCAGTACTTC.

This clonotype was seen a few times. The J gene is TRBJ1-6, the V gene TRBV6-1, with D unclear. The CDR3 totals 14 residues. CDR1 and CDR2 (germline): MNHNS, SASEGT. V was pared by 5 bases and J by 10 bases, with 15 bases between. The CDR3 region is CASSPRGYQSPLHF. In DNA, the CDR3 is TGTGCCAGCAGTCCGCGTGGCTACCAATCACCCCTCCACTTT.

The CDR3 region is CASSLRDRAQETQYF. DNA of the CDR3: TGTGCCAGCTCACTCCGGGACAGGGCCCAAGAGACCCAGTACTTC. This rearrangement joins TRBV18 to TRBJ2-5; TRBD1 aligns across 9 bases. Germline CDR1 reads KGHSH; CDR2 reads LQKENI. This CDR3 comprises 15 residues. V shed 4 bases and J 1 base; nucleotides not matched to a gene: 4. Full variable domain (outside the CDR3, taken from reference TRBV18 and TRBJ2-5): NAGVMQNPRHLVRRRGQEARLRCSPMKGHSHVYWYRQLPEEGLKFMVYLQKENIIDESGMPKERFSAEFPKEGPSILRIQQVVRGDSAAYFCASSLRDRAQETQYFGPGTRLLVL.

V is TRBV7-3 and J is TRBJ2-2; 14 nucleotides align to TRBD2. J was trimmed by 5 bases and V by 5 bases; bases with no gene match: 4. The length of the CDR3 is 16 residues. Per germline, CDR1 SGHTA and CDR2 FQGTGA. CDR3: CASSAGLAGATGELFF. The CDR3 DNA sequence: TGTGCCAGCAGCGCGGGACTAGCGGGGGCTACCGGGGAGCTGTTTTTT.

The rearrangement uses TRBV19 and TRBJ2-7, with no clear D. Trimming removed 1 base at V and 0 bases at J, with 7 bases between. CDR1 LNHDA and CDR2 SQIVND come from the germline V gene (reference sequence). The CDR3 has 14 amino acids. The CDR3 DNA reads TGTGCCAGTAGTATAGGGCGGAGCTCCTACGAGCAGTACTTC. Its translation: CASSIGRSSYEQYF.